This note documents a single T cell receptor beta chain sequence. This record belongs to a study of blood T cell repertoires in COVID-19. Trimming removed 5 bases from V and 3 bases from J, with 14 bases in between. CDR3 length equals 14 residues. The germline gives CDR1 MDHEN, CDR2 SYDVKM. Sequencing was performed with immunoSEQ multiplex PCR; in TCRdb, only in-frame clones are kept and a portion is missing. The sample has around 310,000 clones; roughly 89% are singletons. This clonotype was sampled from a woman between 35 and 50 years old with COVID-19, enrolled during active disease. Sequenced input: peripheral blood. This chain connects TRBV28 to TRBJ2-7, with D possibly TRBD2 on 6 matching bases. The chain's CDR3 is CASSRGDLNYEQYF. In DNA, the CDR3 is TGTGCCAGCAGTCGCGGGGACCTAAACTACGAGCAGTACTTC.